The 2 T cell receptor beta chains presented below share a single source sample, sequenced in a study of blood T cell repertoires in COVID-19. The method was immunoSEQ multiplex PCR; TCRdb's version includes in-frame clones alone and lacks a portion of them. The sample lists 45,000 to 50,000 clones, 80% to 90% occurring once. Specimen: peripheral blood. The receptors were sampled from a human donor in a cohort sampled during active COVID-19.

This chain joins TRBV6-4 and TRBJ2-3; 7 nucleotides line up with TRBD2. This CDR3 has 16 residues. Germline-derived CDR1 and CDR2 are MRHNA and SNTAGT. V shed 3 bases and J 4 bases; nucleotides not matched to a gene: 10. In DNA form, the CDR3 reads TGTGCCAGCAGTGAAACAGCGGGGAGTTTGGCAGATACGCAGTATTTT. This translates into CASSETAGSLADTQYF.

The CDR3 DNA reads TGTGCCAGCTCACCGGGACTAGCGGAGCTGGGGGAGACCCAGTACTTC. It yields the protein CASSPGLAELGETQYF. V gene TRBV18 combines with J gene TRBJ2-5, with 11 bases lining up with TRBD2. Germline V gives CDR1 KGHSH, CDR2 LQKENI. V lost 3 bases to trimming and J lost 5 bases; unmatched junction nucleotides: 8. The CDR3 loop spans 16 amino acids.